A single sample gave rise to the 32 T cell receptor beta chains below, sequenced in a study of glioma-infiltrating T cells after dendritic cell vaccination. Sequenced by immunoSEQ multiplex PCR; TCRdb stores in-frame clones only, minus some. Among approximately 100,000 clones listed, roughly 76% were seen once. This material consisted of blood, taken before dendritic cell vaccination. The receptors were gathered from a human donor with glioblastoma.

The chain has TRBV9 and TRBJ2-1; D is ambiguous. Per germline, CDR1 SGDLS and CDR2 YYNGEE. Trimming took off 0 bases at V and 0 bases at J, with 7 bases between the two ends. The CDR3 length is 15 residues. The CDR3 region is CASSVVPSSYNEQFF. The CDR3 coding sequence is TGTGCCAGCAGCGTAGTACCGAGCTCCTACAATGAGCAGTTCTTC. The whole variable domain, filled in from reference TRBV9 and TRBJ2-1, reads DSGVTQTPKHLITATGQRVTLRCSPRSGDLSVYWYQQSLDQGLQFLIQYYNGEERAKGNILERFSAQQFPDLHSELNLSSLELGDSALYFCASSVVPSSYNEQFFGPGTRLTVL.

The genes are TRBV29-1 and TRBJ1-2; D gene unclear. Trimming pared 1 base from V and 4 bases from J, leaving 7 bases between. The germline V gene encodes CDR1 SQVTM and CDR2 ANQGSEA. CDR3 length: 12 residues. CDR3 loop: CSVEVRVYGYTF. Here the CDR3 DNA reads TGCAGCGTTGAAGTGAGGGTCTATGGCTACACCTTC.

The genes are TRBV27 and TRBJ2-3; the match to TRBD1 covers 7 bases. CDR3 length: 15 amino acids. With 3 bases clipped from V and 3 bases from J, the junction kept 6 bases outside the gene matches. CDR1 MNHEY and CDR2 SMNVEV come from the germline V gene (reference sequence). CDR3 in amino acids: CASSFRQGSTDTQYF. In DNA, the CDR3 is TGTGCCAGCAGTTTTAGACAGGGTAGTACAGATACGCAGTATTTT.

This chain's CDR3 is CAWRETVADTQYF. The CDR3 nucleotides are TGTGCCTGGAGGGAGACAGTCGCAGATACGCAGTATTTT. The chain uses TRBV30 and TRBJ2-3; D possibly corresponds to TRBD1 (5 bases). Trimming shortened V by 3 bases and J by 4 bases, and 11 bases separated the two germline ends. Germline CDR1 reads GTSNPN; CDR2 reads SVGIG (reference sequence). This CDR3 region has 13 residues.

This chain connects TRBV15 to TRBJ2-4; D is uncertain. The CDR3 totals 15 residues. Germline CDR1 LNHNV, CDR2 YYDKDF (reference sequence). The V and J ends lost 0 bases and 3 bases respectively, with 9 bases between them. The CDR3 DNA reads TGTGCCACCAGCAGAGATGCAGATTTCAAAAACATTCAGTACTTC. Encoded protein: CATSRDADFKNIQYF.

The gene calls are TRBV7-2 and TRBJ1-2; D possibly corresponds to TRBD1 (5 bases). Germline V gene data show CDR1 as SGHTA and CDR2 as FQGNSA. This CDR3 spans 14 amino acids. V was trimmed by 3 bases and J by 5 bases, leaving 13 bases between them. The chain's CDR3 is CASSFWGSLYGYTF. In DNA, the CDR3 is TGTGCCAGCAGCTTCTGGGGCAGTCTTTATGGCTACACCTTC.

Note on this clone: At one boundary the junction diverges from the germline segment, which might be a read error. The chain links TRBV29-1 to TRBJ1-2; maybe TRBD1 (5 bases). The CDR3 is made up of 12 amino acids. In germline, CDR1 is SQVTM, CDR2 ANQGSEA. The DNA for the CDR3 is TGCAGCGTTGGAACAGGTTTATCTTACCCCTCCTTC. This translates into CSVGTGLSYPSF.

This chain uses TRBV29-1 with TRBJ2-5; D may be TRBD2 (5 bases). CDR1 and CDR2 (germline): SQVTM, ANQGSEA. The CDR3 contains 11 residues. V lost 4 bases, J lost 2 bases, and 5 bases lay in between. The CDR3 reads CSVGLQETQYF. The CDR3 DNA reads TGCAGCGTTGGACTACAAGAGACCCAGTACTTC.

This chain connects TRBV6-5 to TRBJ2-3; 9 nucleotides agree with TRBD2. CDR3 length equals 15 residues. Germline V CDR1 and CDR2: MNHEY, SVGAGI. V was pared by 0 bases and J by 3 bases, with 1 base of the junction left unmatched. CDR3 protein: CASSYSTSGTDTQYF. CDR3 coding DNA: TGTGCCAGCAGTTACTCTACTAGCGGGACAGATACGCAGTATTTT.

V and J are TRBV2 and TRBJ2-3; 7 bases align to TRBD2. Germline loops: CDR1 SNHLY, CDR2 FYNNEI. The CDR3 covers 14 residues. V was pared by 7 bases and J by 5 bases, with 9 bases of the junction left unmatched. The CDR3: CASIGGSSEDTQYF. CDR3 nucleotides: TGTGCCAGCATCGGGGGGAGTTCGGAAGATACGCAGTATTTT.

This clone was counted once. The junction departs from the called germline gene at one end, perhaps through a read error. The sample contains more than one DNA sequence encoding this CDR3. The chain recombines TRBV11-3 with TRBJ2-6, with 10 positions matching TRBD1. This CDR3 spans 17 amino acids. CDR1 and CDR2 from the germline V gene are SGHNT and YENEEA. The CDR3 here is CASSPRTGGGWANVLTF. CDR3 bases: TGCGCCAGCAGCCCTAGGACAGGGGGGGGATGGGCCAACGTCCTGACTTTC.

The CDR3 DNA reads TGTGCCAGTAGTACGAGGATCAGCCGGGACACTTCCGAGCAGTACTTC. It specifies CASSTRISRDTSEQYF. This chain connects TRBV19 to TRBJ2-7; D might be TRBD1 (6 bases). Germline V gene lookup returns CDR1 LNHDA and CDR2 SQIVND (reference sequence). This CDR3 has 16 residues. The V end was cut by 4 bases, the J end by 6 bases, with 22 bases between.

The V and J genes are TRBV11-3 and TRBJ2-7; maybe TRBD2 (6 bases). The length of the CDR3 is 15 residues. Germline CDR1 reads SGHNT; CDR2 reads YENEEA. Trimming shortened V by 2 bases and J by 4 bases, and 15 bases separated the two germline ends. The DNA of the CDR3 is TGTGCCAGCAGCTTAATAGGGTGGGGGGAGTACGAGCAGTACTTC. Its translation: CASSLIGWGEYEQYF.

V and J are TRBV5-1 and TRBJ1-1, with TRBD1 matching 12 bases. Germline-derived CDR1 and CDR2 are SGHRS and YFSETQ. The CDR3 has 17 amino acids. Trimming took 4 bases from V and 0 from J; bases not matched to a gene: 7. CDR3 loop: CASSEGQGARMNTEAFF. For the CDR3, the DNA is TGCGCCAGCAGCGAGGGACAGGGGGCGAGGATGAACACTGAAGCTTTCTTT.

This chain connects TRBV7-2 to TRBJ2-1; TRBD2 matches 13 bases. In germline, CDR1 is SGHTA, CDR2 FQGNSA. The CDR3 sequence is 18 residues long. V was clipped by 5 bases and J by 7 bases; unmatched bases: 14. The chain's CDR3 is CASSTIGGLAGSWNEQFF. CDR3 DNA: TGTGCCAGCAGCACAATTGGGGGACTAGCGGGGTCCTGGAATGAGCAGTTCTTC. The variable domain in full, with the rest retrieved from reference TRBV7-2 and TRBJ2-1, is GAGVSQSPSNKVTEKGKDVELRCDPISGHTALYWYRQSLGQGLEFLIYFQGNSAPDKSGLPSDRFSAERTGGSVSTLTIQRTQQEDSAVYLCASSTIGGLAGSWNEQFFGPGTRLTVL.

The V call is TRBV30, the J call TRBJ1-1; D ambiguous. The V gene lost 4 bases and the J gene lost 3 bases, with 6 bases spanning the gap. The CDR3 runs to 11 residues. Germline values: CDR1 GTSNPN, CDR2 SVGIG (reference sequence). The CDR3 DNA reads as TGTGCCTGGAAGCGGGACACTGAAGCTTTCTTT. Protein sequence: CAWKRDTEAFF.

The CDR3 DNA sequence: TGTGCCAGCAGCTTAGACAGGGAACGGTATGGCTACACCTTC. It is translated as CASSLDRERYGYTF. The chain has TRBV7-2 and TRBJ1-2; D is perhaps TRBD1 (6 bases). From germline, CDR1 is SGHTA and CDR2 FQGNSA. Trimming removed 1 base at V and 5 bases at J, with 11 bases between. The CDR3 totals 14 residues. Full variable domain (outside the CDR3, taken from reference TRBV7-2 and TRBJ1-2): GAGVSQSPSNKVTEKGKDVELRCDPISGHTALYWYRQSLGQGLEFLIYFQGNSAPDKSGLPSDRFSAERTGGSVSTLTIQRTQQEDSAVYLCASSLDRERYGYTFGSGTRLTVV.

The table lists this clone with many counts. The chain recombines TRBV6-5 with TRBJ1-5; 9 bases fit TRBD1. Trimming at V came to 6 bases and at J to 7 bases, leaving 7 bases not matched to a gene. This CDR3 region has 14 residues. Germline CDR1 MNHEY, CDR2 SVGAGI. The CDR3 loop is CASSRDRVRQPQHF. CDR3 DNA: TGTGCCAGCAGCCGGGACAGGGTTCGACAGCCCCAGCATTTT.

The chain recombines TRBV9 with TRBJ2-2; 10 nucleotides line up with TRBD2. The ends lost 4 bases at V and 0 bases at J; junction bases unmatched: 15. The CDR3 extends over 20 amino acids. Germline CDR1 and CDR2: SGDLS and YYNGEE. The CDR3 reads CASSPFWTSGLRANTGELFF. The CDR3 coding sequence is TGTGCCAGCAGCCCTTTTTGGACTAGCGGACTACGAGCGAACACCGGGGAGCTGTTTTTT.

The chain couples TRBV7-2 to TRBJ1-3; D gene ambiguous. The CDR3 consists of 13 residues. CDR1 is SGHTA and CDR2 is FQGNSA in the germline V gene. V lost 5 bases, J lost 0 bases, and 5 bases lay in between. The CDR3 sequence: CASSENSGNTIYF. DNA of the CDR3: TGTGCCAGCAGCGAGAACTCTGGAAACACCATATATTTT.

The CDR3 DNA is TGCGCCAGCAGCCTTGGGTTAGCGGGGGTTGAGCAGTTCTTC. It codes for CASSLGLAGVEQFF. The J gene is TRBJ2-1, the V gene TRBV4-3, with TRBD2 matching 9 bases. V shed 4 bases, J shed 9 bases, and the junction held 7 bases outside the gene matches. Germline loops: CDR1 LGHNA, CDR2 YSLEER. The CDR3 loop spans 14 amino acids.

The genes are TRBV28 and TRBJ1-2; 9 bases line up with TRBD1. CDR3 size: 14 residues. V dropped 3 bases and J dropped 2; count of bases not matched to a gene: 1. Germline CDR1 and CDR2: MDHEN and SYDVKM. The CDR3 region is CASSLGQGNYGYTF. The CDR3 coding sequence is TGTGCCAGCAGTTTGGGACAGGGAAACTATGGCTACACCTTC.

V gene TRBV19 combines with J gene TRBJ2-2; possibly TRBD2 for D (5 bases). The ends were cut back, 9 bases at V and 9 bases at J, with 20 bases in the middle. The CDR3 is 14 residues long. Germline lookup yields CDR1 LNHDA and CDR2 SQIVND (reference sequence). The CDR3 nucleotides are TGTGCCAGCCTGTCGAGCGGATCTCGCCGGGAGCTGTTTTTT. Its protein is CASLSSGSRRELFF.

This clone showed up just once. The genes are TRBV29-1 and TRBJ2-5; 11 bases map to TRBD2. With V trimmed by 0 bases and J by 4 bases, 7 bases remained unmatched. The germline V gene has CDR1 SQVTM and CDR2 ANQGSEA. This CDR3 has 16 amino acids. The CDR3 region is CSVEDNLAGGLETQYF. The CDR3 bases are TGCAGCGTTGAAGATAACCTAGCGGGGGGCTTAGAGACCCAGTACTTC.

This clone occurred a few times. CDR3 in amino acids: CASSLTGLRDRLNYGYTF. The CDR3 bases are TGTGCCAGCAGCTTAACGGGTCTTCGGGACAGGCTTAACTATGGCTACACCTTC. V and J are TRBV7-9 and TRBJ1-2, with TRBD1 matching 8 bases. V trimming: 2 bases; J trimming: 1 base; junction bases outside the gene matches: 12. CDR1 is SEHNR, CDR2 FQNEAQ, per germline (reference sequence). There are 18 residues in the CDR3. The full variable domain, with the rest looked up from reference TRBV7-9 and TRBJ1-2, is DTGVSQNPRHKITKRGQNVTFRCDPISEHNRLYWYRQTLGQGPEFLTYFQNEAQLEKSRLLSDRFSAERPKGSFSTLEIQRTEQGDSAMYLCASSLTGLRDRLNYGYTFGSGTRLTVV.

The CDR3 coding sequence is TGTGCCAGCAGTGTCAGGTCTCTGATGAACACTGAAGCTTTCTTT. The encoded protein is CASSVRSLMNTEAFF. The V and J genes are TRBV6-6 and TRBJ1-1; D not resolved. Trimming removed 5 bases from V and 0 bases from J, with 13 bases in between. Germline V lookup: CDR1 MNHNY, CDR2 SVGAGI (reference sequence). CDR3 length: 15 amino acids.

V gene TRBV19 combines with J gene TRBJ1-1; 8 positions agree with TRBD1. The V and J ends lost 5 bases and 4 bases, in that order; junction bases with no gene match: 9. This CDR3 is built from 15 residues. The germline CDR1 and CDR2 sequences are LNHDA and SQIVND (reference sequence). CDR3 nucleotide sequence: TGTGCCAGTAGTCCAACGGACAGGGAGACCACTGAAGCTTTCTTT. The encoded protein is CASSPTDRETTEAFF.

This chain joins TRBV7-3 and TRBJ2-1, with a tentative D call TRBD2 (6 bases). This CDR3 contains 13 residues. V was pared by 1 base and J by 9 bases, with 10 bases between. Germline CDR1 is SGHTA and CDR2 is FQGTGA. The CDR3 region is CASSLRGEVEQFF. The CDR3 region has the DNA TGTGCCAGCAGCTTAAGAGGGGAGGTTGAGCAGTTCTTC.

This clone was seen more than once but under ten times. The chain combines TRBV13 with TRBJ2-3; 7 bases fit TRBD1. CDR3 length equals 16 residues. The germline gives CDR1 PRHDT, CDR2 FYEKMQ (reference sequence). V was pared by 2 bases and J by 2 bases, with 7 bases of the junction left unmatched. The CDR3 loop is CASSLRGRGFTDTQYF. The CDR3 nucleotides are TGTGCCAGCAGCTTAAGGGGCAGGGGGTTCACAGATACGCAGTATTTT.

The rearrangement uses TRBV19 and TRBJ1-5; maybe TRBD1 (6 bases). This CDR3 has 14 residues. CDR1 and CDR2 (germline): LNHDA, SQIVND (reference sequence). The V gene lost 5 bases and the J gene lost 6 bases, with 14 bases spanning the gap. CDR3 residues: CASSPGGGGQPQHF. CDR3 bases: TGTGCCAGTAGTCCGGGGGGCGGGGGTCAGCCCCAGCATTTT.

The chain has TRBV11-2 and TRBJ2-1, with D perhaps matching TRBD1 (6 bases). CDR1 and CDR2 from the germline V gene are SGHAT and FQNNGV. Trimming pared 5 bases from V and 0 bases from J, leaving 11 bases between. This CDR3 is 15 amino acids long. The CDR3 DNA sequence: TGTGCCAGCAGCATAACAGGGAGCTCCTACAATGAGCAGTTCTTC. Protein product: CASSITGSSYNEQFF.

The chain recombines TRBV29-1 with TRBJ1-1; D gene unclear. The CDR3 has 13 amino acids. Between the trimmed V and J ends, which lost 3 bases and 1 base, there was a span of 9 bases. The germline V gene has CDR1 SQVTM and CDR2 ANQGSEA. The chain's CDR3 is CSVENFANTEAFF. CDR3 nucleotide sequence: TGCAGCGTTGAGAACTTTGCGAACACTGAAGCTTTCTTT.